This TCR beta chain was captured in a study of radiation and T cells in renal cell carcinoma. Study overall: Nephrectomy followed 15 Gy stereotactic body radiation by 4 weeks. The study, taken as a whole, reports: In blood, top tumor clones expanded by 2 weeks, shrinking by 4.

Only one count was recorded for this clone. No antigen is known for it. The trim removed 6 bases at V and 2 bases at J, leaving 6 bases unmatched. This CDR3 comprises 14 residues. Per germline, CDR1 LNHDA and CDR2 SQIVND (reference sequence). Regarding time point: blood 2 weeks post-SBRT. Treatment specified: 15 Gy SBRT to primary tumor, nephrectomy 4 weeks later. After SBRT, blood was collected at 2 and 4 weeks, plus baseline. Clear cell pathology was present in this patient's renal cell carcinoma. Libraries were prepared by immunoSEQ multiplex PCR; TCRdb keeps only in-frame clonotypes and omits some of them. Of around 130,000 clones in the sample, 70% to 90% were seen once.

The rearrangement joins TRBV19 to TRBJ1-1, with TRBD1 matching 7 bases. The origin of this receptor is a woman aged 70-85 years with renal cell carcinoma. The sample here was blood, taken from a patient whose treatment included radiotherapy and nephrectomy. The CDR3 loop reads CASRVQGLNTEAFF. The CDR3 DNA is TGTGCCAGTAGAGTACAGGGGCTTAACACTGAAGCTTTCTTT.